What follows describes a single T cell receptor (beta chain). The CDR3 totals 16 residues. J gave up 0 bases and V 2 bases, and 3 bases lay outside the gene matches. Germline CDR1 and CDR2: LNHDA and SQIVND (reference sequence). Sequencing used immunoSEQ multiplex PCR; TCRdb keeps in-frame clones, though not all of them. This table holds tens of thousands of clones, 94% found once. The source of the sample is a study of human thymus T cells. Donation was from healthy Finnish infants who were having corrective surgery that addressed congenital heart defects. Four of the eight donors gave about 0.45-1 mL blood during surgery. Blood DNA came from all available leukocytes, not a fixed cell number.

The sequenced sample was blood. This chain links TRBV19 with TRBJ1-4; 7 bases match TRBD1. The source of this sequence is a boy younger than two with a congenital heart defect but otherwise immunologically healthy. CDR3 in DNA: TGTGCCAGTAGTATACTGCAGGGGGCAACTAATGAAAAACTGTTTTTT. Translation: CASSILQGATNEKLFF. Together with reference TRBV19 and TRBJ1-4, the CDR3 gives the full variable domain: DGGITQSPKYLFRKEGQNVTLSCEQNLNHDAMYWYRQDPGQGLRLIYYSQIVNDFQKGDIAEGYSVSREKKESFPLTVTSAQKNPTAFYLCASSILQGATNEKLFFGSGTQLSVL.